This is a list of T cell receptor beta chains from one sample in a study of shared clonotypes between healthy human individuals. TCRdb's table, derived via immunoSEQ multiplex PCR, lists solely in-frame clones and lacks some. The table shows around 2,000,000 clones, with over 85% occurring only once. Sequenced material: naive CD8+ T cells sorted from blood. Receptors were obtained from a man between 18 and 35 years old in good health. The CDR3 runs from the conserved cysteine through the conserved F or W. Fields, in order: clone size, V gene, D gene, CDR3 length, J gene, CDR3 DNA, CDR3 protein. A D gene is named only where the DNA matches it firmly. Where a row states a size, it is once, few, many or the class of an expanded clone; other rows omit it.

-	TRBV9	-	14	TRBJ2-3	TGTGCCAGCAGCGCGGCAGTTAGCACAGATACGCAGTATTTT	CASSAAVSTDTQYF
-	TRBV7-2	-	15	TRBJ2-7	TGTGCCAGCAGCTTAGACGGGAATACTTACTACGAGCAGTACTTC	CASSLDGNTYYEQYF
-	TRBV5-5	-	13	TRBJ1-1	TGTGCCAGCAGCTACGGTCCCCGGGGTGAAGCTTTCTTT	CASSYGPRGEAFF
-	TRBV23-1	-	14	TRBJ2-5	TGCGCCAGCAGACCAACACAGGGATGGGAGACCCAGTACTTC	CASRPTQGWETQYF
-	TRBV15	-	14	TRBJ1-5	TGTGCCACCAGCAGAGAGGACACCGATCAGCCCCAGCATTTT	CATSREDTDQPQHF
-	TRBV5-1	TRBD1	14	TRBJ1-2	TGCGCCACAGAAGCTGGTAGGCAGGGGGATGGCTACACCTTC	CATEAGRQGDGYTF
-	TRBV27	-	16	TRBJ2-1	TGTGCCAGCACTAATGCCCGTGGGAGCTCCTACAATGAGCAGTTCTTC	CASTNARGSSYNEQFF
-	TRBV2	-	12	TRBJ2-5	TGTGCCAGCATCTCAAACCAAGAGACCCAGTACTTC	CASISNQETQYF
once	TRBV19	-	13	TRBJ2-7	TGTGCCAGTAGTATAGCCAGATCCTACGAGCAGTACTTC	CASSIARSYEQYF
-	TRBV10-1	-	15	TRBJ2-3	TGCGCCAGCACCATTACAGGGAAGTGGACAGATACGCAGTATTTT	CASTITGKWTDTQYF
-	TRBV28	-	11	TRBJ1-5	TGTGCCAGCAGTCCCGGTCAGCCCCAGCATTTT	CASSPGQPQHF
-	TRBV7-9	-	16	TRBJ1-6	TGTGCCAGCAGCGACACCTATCCCGGGAGGGGTTCACCCCTCCACTTT	CASSDTYPGRGSPLHF
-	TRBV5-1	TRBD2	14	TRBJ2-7	TGCGCCAGCAGCTTCATCCCTAGCGGGGATGAGCAGTACTTC	CASSFIPSGDEQYF
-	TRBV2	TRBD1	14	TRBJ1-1	TGTGCCAGCAGTGAGGCAGGGGGGTACACTGAAGCTTTCTTT	CASSEAGGYTEAFF
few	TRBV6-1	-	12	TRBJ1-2	TGTGTCCTGAGGGGGAATGGCTATGGCTACACCTTC	CVLRGNGYGYTF
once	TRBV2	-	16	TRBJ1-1	TGTGCCAGCAGTGATGAGGGACCGGGGTTGGGAACTGAAGCTTTCTTT	CASSDEGPGLGTEAFF
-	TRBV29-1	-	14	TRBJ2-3	TGCAGCGTTGTGGGCCGACTGGGCTCAGATACGCAGTATTTT	CSVVGRLGSDTQYF
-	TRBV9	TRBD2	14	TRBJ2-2	TGTGCCAGCAGCGAGGCGGGGGGCCCCGGGGAGCTGTTTTTT	CASSEAGGPGELFF
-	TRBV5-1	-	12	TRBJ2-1	TGCGCCAGCAGCTCTAACTACAATGAGCAGTTCTTC	CASSSNYNEQFF
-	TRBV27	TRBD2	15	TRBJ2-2	TGTGCCAGCAGTTTACTAGCGGAAAACACCGGGGAGCTGTTTTTT	CASSLLAENTGELFF
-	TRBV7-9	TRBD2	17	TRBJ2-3	TGTGCCAGCAGCCCCTATGACGGGACTAGGGACACAGATACGCAGTATTTT	CASSPYDGTRDTDTQYF
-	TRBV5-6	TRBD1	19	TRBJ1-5	TGTGCCAGCAGCTTGCACACCCGGGACAGGGGGCCTAGCAATCAGCCCCAGCATTTT	CASSLHTRDRGPSNQPQHF
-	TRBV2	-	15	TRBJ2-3	TGTGCCAGCGCGCCAGGGACCTTAGACACAGATACGCAGTATTTT	CASAPGTLDTDTQYF
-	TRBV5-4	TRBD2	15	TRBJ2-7	TGTGCCAGCAGCTTACTAGCGGGGATAGCATACGAGCAGTACTTC	CASSLLAGIAYEQYF
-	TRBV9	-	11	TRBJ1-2	TGTGCCGGCATGGAGGCCCTCCGCTACACCTTC	CAGMEALRYTF
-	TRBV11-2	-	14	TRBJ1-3	TGTGCCAGCAGCTCGGACAGTCTTGGAAACACCATATATTTT	CASSSDSLGNTIYF
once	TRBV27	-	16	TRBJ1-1	TGTGCCAGCAGTCCCCCCTGGGGAGAAAAGGACACTGAAGCTTTCTTT	CASSPPWGEKDTEAFF
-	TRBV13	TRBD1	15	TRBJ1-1	TGTGCCAGCACCGTAGTGGGGACAGGGTATACTGAAGCTTTCTTT	CASTVVGTGYTEAFF
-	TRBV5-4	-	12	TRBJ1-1	TGTGCCAGCAGCTCCGGTACCCGGGAAGCTTTCTTT	CASSSGTREAFF
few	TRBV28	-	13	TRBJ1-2	TGTGCCAGCAGTGACGGGTCAGCCTATGGCTACACCTTC	CASSDGSAYGYTF
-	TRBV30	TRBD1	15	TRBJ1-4	TGTGCCTGGAGCCAGACAGGGTTTGCTAATGAAAAACTGTTTTTT	CAWSQTGFANEKLFF
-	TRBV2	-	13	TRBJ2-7	TGTGCCAGCAGTTACGGACAAGCCTACGAGCAGTACTTC	CASSYGQAYEQYF
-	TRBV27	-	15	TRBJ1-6	TGTGCCAGCAGTTTATCGATAACGGACGCTTCACCCCTCCACTTT	CASSLSITDASPLHF
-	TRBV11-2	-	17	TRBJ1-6	TGTGCCAGCAGCTTAGATATCCAGGCCATGGGCAATTCACCCCTCCACTTT	CASSLDIQAMGNSPLHF
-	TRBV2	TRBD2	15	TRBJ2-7	TGTGCCAGCAGTGAAGGGGGGAGGGGCACCTACGAGCAGTACTTC	CASSEGGRGTYEQYF
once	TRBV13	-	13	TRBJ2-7	TGTGCCAGCAGCTCAGCCGGAAACCACGAGCAGTACTTC	CASSSAGNHEQYF
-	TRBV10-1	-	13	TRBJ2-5	TGCGCCAGCAGTGATCGCAGCCAAGAGACCCAGTACTTC	CASSDRSQETQYF
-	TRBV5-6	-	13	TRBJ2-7	TGTGCCAGCAGCTTTTCGGGGGTCCACGAGCAGTACTTC	CASSFSGVHEQYF
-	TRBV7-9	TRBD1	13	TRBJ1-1	TGTGCCAGCAGCTTAGTCCAGGGGGATGGGGCTTTCTTT	CASSLVQGDGAFF
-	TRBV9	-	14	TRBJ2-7	TGTGCCAGCAGCCCCAGTGGGCACGGCTACGAGCAGTACTTC	CASSPSGHGYEQYF
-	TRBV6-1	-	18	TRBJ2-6	TGTGCCAGCAGTGACGAGGGTTGGGGGCTCTCTGGGGCCAACGTCCTGACTTTC	CASSDEGWGLSGANVLTF
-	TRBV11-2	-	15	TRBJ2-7	TGTGCCAGCAGCTTAGATCGGGGGAGCTCCTACGAGCAGTACTTC	CASSLDRGSSYEQYF
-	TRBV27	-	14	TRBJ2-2	TGTGCCAGCGGAGGGCTTTGGAGTACCGGGGAGCTGTTTTTT	CASGGLWSTGELFF
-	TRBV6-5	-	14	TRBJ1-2	TGTGCCAGCAGTTACGGTCCCAGGGGTTATGGCTACACCTTC	CASSYGPRGYGYTF
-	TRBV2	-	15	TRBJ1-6	TGTGCCAGCAGTAAGGACGGGGCCTATAATTCACCCCTCCACTTT	CASSKDGAYNSPLHF
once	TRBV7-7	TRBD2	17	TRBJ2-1	TGTGCTAGCAGCTGGGGACCGGGACTAGCGGGAGGAAATGAGCAGTTCTTC	CASSWGPGLAGGNEQFF
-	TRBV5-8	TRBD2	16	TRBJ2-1	TGTGCCAGCAGCACACGGGAGGGATATTCCTACAATGAGCAGTTCTTC	CASSTREGYSYNEQFF
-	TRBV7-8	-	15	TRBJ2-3	TGTGCCAGCAGCTCCGGACGGTGGAGCACAGATACGCAGTATTTT	CASSSGRWSTDTQYF
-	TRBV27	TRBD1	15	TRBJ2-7	TGTGCCAGCAGCTCGCCGGGACAGGGGTCCTACGAGCAGTACTTC	CASSSPGQGSYEQYF
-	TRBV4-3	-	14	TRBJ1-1	TGCGCCAGCAGCCAAGATCACACCTACACTGAAGCTTTCTTT	CASSQDHTYTEAFF
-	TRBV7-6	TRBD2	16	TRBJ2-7	TGTGCCAGCAGCTTAGGTTCAGCGGGGGGGCAGCTCGAGCAGTACTTC	CASSLGSAGGQLEQYF
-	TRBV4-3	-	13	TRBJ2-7	TGCGCCAGCAGCCCCACGACTGGGTACGAGCAGTACTTC	CASSPTTGYEQYF
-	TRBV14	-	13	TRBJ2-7	TGTGCCAGCAGCCACGGACAGACCTACGAGCAGTACTTC	CASSHGQTYEQYF
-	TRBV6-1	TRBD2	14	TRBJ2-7	TGTGCCAGCAGCGTGGGACTAGCGACCTACGAGCAGTACTTC	CASSVGLATYEQYF
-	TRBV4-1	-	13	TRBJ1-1	TGCGCCAGCAGCCGCCCAGGGGATACTGAAGCTTTCTTT	CASSRPGDTEAFF
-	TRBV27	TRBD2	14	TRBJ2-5	TGTGCCAGCAGTTGGGTGGGAGGGCAAGAGACCCAGTACTTC	CASSWVGGQETQYF
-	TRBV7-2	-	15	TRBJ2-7	TGTGCCAGCAGCTTCGACTTTACCAACTCCTACGAGCAGTACTTC	CASSFDFTNSYEQYF
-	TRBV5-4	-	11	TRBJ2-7	TGTGCCAGCAGCTTGGGACAGTCGATGGACTTC	CASSLGQSMDF